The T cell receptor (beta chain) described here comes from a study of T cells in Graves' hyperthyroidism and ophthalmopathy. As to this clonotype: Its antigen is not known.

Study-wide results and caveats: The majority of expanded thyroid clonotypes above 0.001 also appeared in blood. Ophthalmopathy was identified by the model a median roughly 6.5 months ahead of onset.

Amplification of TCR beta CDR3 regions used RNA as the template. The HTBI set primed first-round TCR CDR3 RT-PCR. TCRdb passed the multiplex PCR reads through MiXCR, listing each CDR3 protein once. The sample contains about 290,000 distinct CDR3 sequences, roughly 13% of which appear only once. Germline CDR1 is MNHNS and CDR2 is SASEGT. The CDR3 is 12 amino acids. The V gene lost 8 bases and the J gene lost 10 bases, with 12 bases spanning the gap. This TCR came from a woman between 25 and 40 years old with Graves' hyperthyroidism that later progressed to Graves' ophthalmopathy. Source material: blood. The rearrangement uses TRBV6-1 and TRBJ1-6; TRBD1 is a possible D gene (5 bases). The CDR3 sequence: CASGREGSPLHF. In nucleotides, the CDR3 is TGTGCCAGCGGAAGGGAGGGGTCACCCCTCCACTTT.